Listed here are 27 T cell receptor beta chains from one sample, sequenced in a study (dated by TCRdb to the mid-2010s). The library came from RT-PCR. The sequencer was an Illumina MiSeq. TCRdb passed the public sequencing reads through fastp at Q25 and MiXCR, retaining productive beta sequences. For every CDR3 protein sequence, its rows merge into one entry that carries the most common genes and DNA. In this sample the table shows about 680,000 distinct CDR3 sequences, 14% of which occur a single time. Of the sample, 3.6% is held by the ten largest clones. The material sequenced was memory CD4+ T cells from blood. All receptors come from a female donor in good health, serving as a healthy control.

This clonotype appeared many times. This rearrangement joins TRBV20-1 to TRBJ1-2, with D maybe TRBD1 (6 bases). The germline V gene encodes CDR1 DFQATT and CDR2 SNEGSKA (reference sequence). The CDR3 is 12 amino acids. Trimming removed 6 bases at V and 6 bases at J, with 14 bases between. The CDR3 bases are TGCAGTGCCCGGTGGGGGGGGCATGGCTACACCTTC. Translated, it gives CSARWGGHGYTF.

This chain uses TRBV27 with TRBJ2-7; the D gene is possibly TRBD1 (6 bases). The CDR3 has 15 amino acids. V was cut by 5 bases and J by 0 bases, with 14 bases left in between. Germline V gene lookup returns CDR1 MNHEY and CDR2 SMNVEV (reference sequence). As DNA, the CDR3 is TGTGCCAGCAGTCCGCAGACAGGACTCTCCTACGAGCAGTACTTC. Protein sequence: CASSPQTGLSYEQYF.

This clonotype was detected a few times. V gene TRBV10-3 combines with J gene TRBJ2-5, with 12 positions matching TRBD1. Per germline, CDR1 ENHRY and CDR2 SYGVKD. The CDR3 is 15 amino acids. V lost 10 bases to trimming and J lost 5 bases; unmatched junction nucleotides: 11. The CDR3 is CATTSPGQGAETQYF. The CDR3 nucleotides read TGTGCCACCACTTCCCCGGGACAGGGGGCGGAGACCCAGTACTTC.

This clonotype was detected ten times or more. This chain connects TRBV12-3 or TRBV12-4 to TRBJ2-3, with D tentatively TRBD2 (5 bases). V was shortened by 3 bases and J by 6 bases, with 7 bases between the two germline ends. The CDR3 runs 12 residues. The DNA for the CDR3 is TGTGCCAGCAGTTTTAGCGCGGATACGCAGTATTTT. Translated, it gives CASSFSADTQYF.

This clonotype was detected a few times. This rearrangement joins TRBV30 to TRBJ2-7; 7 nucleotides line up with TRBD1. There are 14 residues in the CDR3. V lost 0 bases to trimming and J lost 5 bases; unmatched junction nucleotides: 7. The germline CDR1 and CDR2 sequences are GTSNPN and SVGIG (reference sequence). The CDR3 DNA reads TGTGCCTGGAGTGTAGGGGGCCCGGTGGACGAGCAGTACTTC. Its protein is CAWSVGGPVDEQYF.

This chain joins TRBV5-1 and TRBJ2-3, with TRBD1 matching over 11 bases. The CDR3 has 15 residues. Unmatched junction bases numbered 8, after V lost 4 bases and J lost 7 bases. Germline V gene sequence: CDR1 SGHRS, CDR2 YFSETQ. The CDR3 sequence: CASSPGQGAPNTQYF. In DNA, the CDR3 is TGCGCCAGCAGCCCTGGACAGGGGGCGCCTAATACGCAGTATTTT. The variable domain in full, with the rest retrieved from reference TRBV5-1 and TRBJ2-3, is KAGVTQTPRYLIKTRGQQVTLSCSPISGHRSVSWYQQTPGQGLQFLFEYFSETQRNKGNFPGRFSGRQFSNSRSEMNVSTLELGDSALYLCASSPGQGAPNTQYFGPGTRLTVL.

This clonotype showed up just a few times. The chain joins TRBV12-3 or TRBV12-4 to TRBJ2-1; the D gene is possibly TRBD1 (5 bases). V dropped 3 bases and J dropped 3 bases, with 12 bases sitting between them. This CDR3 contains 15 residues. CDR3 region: CASSLATVSYNEQFF. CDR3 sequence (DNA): TGTGCCAGCAGTTTGGCGACAGTAAGCTACAATGAGCAGTTCTTC.

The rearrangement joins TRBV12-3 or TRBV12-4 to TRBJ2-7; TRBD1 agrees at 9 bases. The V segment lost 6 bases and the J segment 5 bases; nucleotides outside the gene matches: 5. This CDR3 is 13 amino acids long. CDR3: CASRGQGRNEQYF. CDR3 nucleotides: TGTGCCAGCAGGGGACAGGGCAGAAACGAGCAGTACTTC.

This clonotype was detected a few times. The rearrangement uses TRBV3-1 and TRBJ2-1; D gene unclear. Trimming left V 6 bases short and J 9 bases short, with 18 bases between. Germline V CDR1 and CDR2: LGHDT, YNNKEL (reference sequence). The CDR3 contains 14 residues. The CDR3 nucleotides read TGTGCCAGCAGGCCTGGAGTAGCATCTGGTGAGCAGTTCTTC. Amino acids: CASRPGVASGEQFF.

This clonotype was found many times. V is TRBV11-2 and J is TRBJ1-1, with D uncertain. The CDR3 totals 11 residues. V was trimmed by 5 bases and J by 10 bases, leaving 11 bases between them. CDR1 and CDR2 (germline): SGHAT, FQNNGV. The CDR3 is CASSPRSGAFF. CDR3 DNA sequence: TGTGCCAGCAGCCCCCGAAGCGGAGCTTTCTTT.

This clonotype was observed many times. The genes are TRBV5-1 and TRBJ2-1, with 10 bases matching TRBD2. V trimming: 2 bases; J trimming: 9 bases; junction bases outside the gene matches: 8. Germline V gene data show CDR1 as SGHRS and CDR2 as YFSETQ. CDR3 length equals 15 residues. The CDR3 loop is CASSLAGGVGIEQFF. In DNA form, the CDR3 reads TGCGCCAGCAGCTTAGCGGGAGGGGTCGGTATTGAGCAGTTCTTC. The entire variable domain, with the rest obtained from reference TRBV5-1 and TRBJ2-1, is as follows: KAGVTQTPRYLIKTRGQQVTLSCSPISGHRSVSWYQQTPGQGLQFLFEYFSETQRNKGNFPGRFSGRQFSNSRSEMNVSTLELGDSALYLCASSLAGGVGIEQFFGPGTRLTVL.

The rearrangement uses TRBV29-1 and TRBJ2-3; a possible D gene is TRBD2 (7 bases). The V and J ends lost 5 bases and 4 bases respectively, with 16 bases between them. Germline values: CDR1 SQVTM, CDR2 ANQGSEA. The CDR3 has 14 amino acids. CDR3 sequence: CSVCVGGRADTQYF. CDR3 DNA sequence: TGCAGCGTTTGTGTCGGGGGGCGCGCAGATACGCAGTATTTT.

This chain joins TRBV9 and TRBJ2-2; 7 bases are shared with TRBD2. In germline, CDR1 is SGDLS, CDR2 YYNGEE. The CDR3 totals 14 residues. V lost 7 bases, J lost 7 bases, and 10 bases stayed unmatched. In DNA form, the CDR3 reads TGTGCCAGCGGGCCGGGAGGCCATGGCGGGGAGCTGTTTTTT. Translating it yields CASGPGGHGGELFF.

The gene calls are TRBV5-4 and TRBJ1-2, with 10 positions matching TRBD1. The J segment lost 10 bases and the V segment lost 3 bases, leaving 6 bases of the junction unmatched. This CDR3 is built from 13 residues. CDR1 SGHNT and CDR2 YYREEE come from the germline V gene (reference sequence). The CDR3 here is CASSSATGGYYTF. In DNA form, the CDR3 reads TGTGCCAGCAGCTCGGCGACAGGGGGCTACTACACCTTC.

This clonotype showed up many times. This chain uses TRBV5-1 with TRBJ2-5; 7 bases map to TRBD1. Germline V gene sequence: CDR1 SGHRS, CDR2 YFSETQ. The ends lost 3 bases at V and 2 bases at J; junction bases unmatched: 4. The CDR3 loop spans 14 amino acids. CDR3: CASSSGTAQETQYF. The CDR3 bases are TGCGCCAGCAGCTCCGGGACAGCACAAGAGACCCAGTACTTC.

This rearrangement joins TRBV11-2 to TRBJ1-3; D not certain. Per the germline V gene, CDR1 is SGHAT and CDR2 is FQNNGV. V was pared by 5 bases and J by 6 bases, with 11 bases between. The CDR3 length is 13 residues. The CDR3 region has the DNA TGTGCCAGCAGCGTTGGTCTTTCAAACACCATATATTTT. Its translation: CASSVGLSNTIYF.

Written as DNA, the CDR3 is TGTGCCAGCAGTATCCGGACTAGCGGGAGCCAAGAGACCCAGTACTTC. This encodes CASSIRTSGSQETQYF. V and J are TRBV6-1 and TRBJ2-5; 13 bases fit TRBD2. The CDR3 contains 16 residues. In germline, CDR1 is MNHNS, CDR2 SASEGT. V shed 5 bases, J shed 1 base, and the junction held 4 bases outside the gene matches.

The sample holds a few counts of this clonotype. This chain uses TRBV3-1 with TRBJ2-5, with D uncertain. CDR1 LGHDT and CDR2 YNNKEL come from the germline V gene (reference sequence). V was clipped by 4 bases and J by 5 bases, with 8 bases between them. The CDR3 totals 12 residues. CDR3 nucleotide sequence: TGTGCCAGCAGCCGAGCTCCGGAGACCCAGTACTTC. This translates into CASSRAPETQYF.

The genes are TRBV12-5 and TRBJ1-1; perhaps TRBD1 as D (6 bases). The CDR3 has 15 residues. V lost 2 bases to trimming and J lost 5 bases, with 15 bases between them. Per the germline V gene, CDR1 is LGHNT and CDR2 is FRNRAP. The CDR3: CASGLSMGGRTEAFF. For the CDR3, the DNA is TGTGCTAGTGGTTTGAGTATGGGGGGCCGGACTGAAGCTTTCTTT.

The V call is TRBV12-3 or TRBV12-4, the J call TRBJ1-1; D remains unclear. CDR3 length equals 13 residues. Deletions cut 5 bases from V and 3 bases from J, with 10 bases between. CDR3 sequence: CASSLAVDTEAFF. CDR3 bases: TGTGCCAGCAGTCTCGCGGTGGACACTGAAGCTTTCTTT.

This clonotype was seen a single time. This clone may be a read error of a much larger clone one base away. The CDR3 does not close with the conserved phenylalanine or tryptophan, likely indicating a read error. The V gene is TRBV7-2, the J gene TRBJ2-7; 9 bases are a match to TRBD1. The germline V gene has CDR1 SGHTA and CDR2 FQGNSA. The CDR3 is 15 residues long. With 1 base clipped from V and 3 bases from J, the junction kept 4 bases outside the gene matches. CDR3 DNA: TGTGCCAGCAGCTTAGTGGGGACAGGGCGCTACGAGCAGTACTTA. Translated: CASSLVGTGRYEQYL.

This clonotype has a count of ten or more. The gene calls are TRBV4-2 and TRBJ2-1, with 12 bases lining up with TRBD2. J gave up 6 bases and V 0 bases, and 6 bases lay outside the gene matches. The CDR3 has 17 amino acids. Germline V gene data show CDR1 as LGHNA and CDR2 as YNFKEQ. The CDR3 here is CASSQDWASGRVNEQFF. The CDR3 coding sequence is TGTGCCAGCAGCCAAGATTGGGCTAGCGGGAGGGTCAATGAGCAGTTCTTC.

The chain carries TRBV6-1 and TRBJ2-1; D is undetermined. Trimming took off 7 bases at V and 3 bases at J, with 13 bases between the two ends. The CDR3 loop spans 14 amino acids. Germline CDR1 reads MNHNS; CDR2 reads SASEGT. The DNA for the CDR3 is TGTGCCAGCACGCCTAGACCCCTCTACAATGAGCAGTTCTTC. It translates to CASTPRPLYNEQFF.

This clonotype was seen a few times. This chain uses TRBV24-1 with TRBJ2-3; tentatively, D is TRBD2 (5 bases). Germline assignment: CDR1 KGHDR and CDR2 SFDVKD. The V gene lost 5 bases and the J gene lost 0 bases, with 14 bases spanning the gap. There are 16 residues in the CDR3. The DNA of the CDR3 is TGTGCCACCAGTGCGCGAGAGAGGACTAGCACAGATACGCAGTATTTT. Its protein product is CATSARERTSTDTQYF.

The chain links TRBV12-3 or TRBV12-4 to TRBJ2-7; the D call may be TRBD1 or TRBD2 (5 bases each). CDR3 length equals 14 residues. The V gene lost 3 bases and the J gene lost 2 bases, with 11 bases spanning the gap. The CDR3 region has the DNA TGTGCCAGCAGTTTTTTTGGGGGAGCCTACGAGCAGTACTTC. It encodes CASSFFGGAYEQYF.

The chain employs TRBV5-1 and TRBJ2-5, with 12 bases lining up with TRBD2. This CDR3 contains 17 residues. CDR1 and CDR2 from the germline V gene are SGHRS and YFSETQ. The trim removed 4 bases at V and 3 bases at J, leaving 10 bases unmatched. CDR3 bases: TGCGCCAGCAGCGCAACACCTAGCGGGGGGGCGGAAGAGACCCAGTACTTC. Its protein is CASSATPSGGAEETQYF.

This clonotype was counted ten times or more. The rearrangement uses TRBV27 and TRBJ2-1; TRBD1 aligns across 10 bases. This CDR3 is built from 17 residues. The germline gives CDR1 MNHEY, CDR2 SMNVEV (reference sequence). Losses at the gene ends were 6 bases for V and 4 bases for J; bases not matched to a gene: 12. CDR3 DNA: TGTGCCAGCAGCCGCTGGGCGGGGACAGGGGTATACAATGAGCAGTTCTTC. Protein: CASSRWAGTGVYNEQFF.